These 21 T cell receptor beta chains originate from one sample sequenced in a study of Ad26.COV2.S vaccination and SARS-CoV-2 variants. Libraries were prepared by immunoSEQ multiplex PCR; TCRdb keeps only in-frame clonotypes and omits some of them. The sample contains 350,000 to 550,000 clones, approximately 89% of which appear only once. Treatment indicated: around 19 received Ad26.COV2.S at low or high dose, single or two shots; five or six received placebo; per-sample allocation not given. Specimen acquisition occurred on day 63 following the initial vaccine or placebo injection. The material was peripheral blood, obtained in a trial of Ad26.COV2.S vaccine versus placebo. The receptor source for this set is a person between 18 and 60 years old who received the Ad26.COV2.S COVID-19 vaccine or a placebo.

This clone was seen just once. The chain is built from TRBV5-4 and TRBJ2-1, with D tentatively TRBD2 (5 bases). The V and J ends lost 0 bases and 4 bases respectively, with 14 bases between them. Germline V gene data show CDR1 as SGHNT and CDR2 as YYREEE (reference sequence). There are 16 residues in the CDR3. The CDR3 loop reads CASSLELAPPYNEQFF. In DNA form, the CDR3 reads TGTGCCAGCAGCTTGGAGCTAGCCCCTCCATACAATGAGCAGTTCTTC. The variable domain in full, with the rest retrieved from reference TRBV5-4 and TRBJ2-1, is ETGVTQSPTHLIKTRGQQVTLRCSSQSGHNTVSWYQQALGQGPQFIFQYYREEENGRGNFPPRFSGLQFPNYSSELNVNALELDDSALYLCASSLELAPPYNEQFFGPGTRLTVL.

This CDR3 reads CASSLQLDGLYGYTF. As DNA, the CDR3 is TGTGCCAGCAGTCTACAACTGGACGGATTGTATGGCTACACCTTC. J is TRBJ1-2 and V is TRBV6-5, with no clear D. The germline V and J ends were trimmed by 5 bases and 5 bases, with 18 bases remaining between them. CDR1 and CDR2 (germline): MNHEY, SVGAGI. The CDR3 sequence is 15 residues long.

The chain couples TRBV9 to TRBJ1-2, with D possibly being TRBD1 (5 bases). The ends were cut back, 4 bases at V and 5 bases at J, with 12 bases in the middle. Per germline, CDR1 SGDLS and CDR2 YYNGEE. This CDR3 contains 13 residues. CDR3 loop: CASSPQGAYGYTF. CDR3 coding DNA: TGTGCCAGCAGCCCGCAAGGGGCGTATGGCTACACCTTC.

This chain joins TRBV7-2 and TRBJ1-2, with TRBD1 identical over 7 bases. CDR3 length equals 14 residues. In germline, CDR1 is SGHTA, CDR2 FQGNSA. Trimming at V came to 1 base and at J to 6 bases, leaving 5 bases not matched to a gene. This CDR3 is CASSLGGQGDGYTF. In DNA form, the CDR3 reads TGTGCCAGCAGCTTAGGGGGCCAGGGGGATGGCTACACCTTC.

This CDR3 is CASSYTSRTGGVMRFF. CDR3 nucleotides: TGTGCCAGCAGTTACACCTCTAGGACAGGGGGCGTCATGAGATTCTTC. The chain recombines TRBV6-5 with TRBJ2-1; 11 nucleotides agree with TRBD1. The CDR3 spans 16 residues. The germline gives CDR1 MNHEY, CDR2 SVGAGI. The trim removed 2 bases at V and 16 bases at J, leaving 16 bases unmatched.

J is TRBJ1-3 and V is TRBV4-3; D possibly corresponds to TRBD1 (5 bases). The CDR3 loop spans 17 amino acids. The germline V gene encodes CDR1 LGHNA and CDR2 YSLEER. The ends were cut back, 0 bases at V and 2 bases at J, with 14 bases in the middle. Written as DNA, the CDR3 is TGCGCCAGCAGCCAAGATCCTGGGGCGGGGACTGGAAACACCATATATTTT. Its translation is CASSQDPGAGTGNTIYF.

V usage is TRBV7-2 and J usage is TRBJ2-4; D not certain. This CDR3 has 14 amino acids. The germline gives CDR1 SGHTA, CDR2 FQGNSA. Trimming took off 1 base at V and 6 bases at J, with 10 bases between the two ends. The chain's CDR3 is CASSLDRSTNIQYF. The CDR3 DNA follows: TGTGCCAGCAGCTTAGACCGGAGCACAAACATTCAGTACTTC.

V gene TRBV18 combines with J gene TRBJ2-5; D is tentatively TRBD1 or TRBD2 (6 bases each). Trimming took 6 bases from V and 5 from J, leaving 25 bases between them. Germline V gives CDR1 KGHSH, CDR2 LQKENI. The CDR3 has 17 amino acids. CDR3 residues: CASSPARGSGLGETQYF. In DNA, the CDR3 is TGTGCCAGCTCCCCGGCTAGGGGGAGCGGGCTCGGGGAGACCCAGTACTTC. The full variable domain, completed using reference TRBV18 and TRBJ2-5, is NAGVMQNPRHLVRRRGQEARLRCSPMKGHSHVYWYRQLPEEGLKFMVYLQKENIIDESGMPKERFSAEFPKEGPSILRIQQVVRGDSAAYFCASSPARGSGLGETQYFGPGTRLLVL.

This chain uses TRBV11-3 with TRBJ2-3, with D perhaps TRBD2 (7 bases). The V end lost 5 bases, the J end lost 6 bases, and 15 bases lay between the germline ends. Germline V gene sequence: CDR1 SGHNT, CDR2 YENEEA. The CDR3 contains 14 residues. The CDR3 sequence: CASSPRKGGDTQYF. CDR3 DNA sequence: TGTGCCAGCAGCCCTCGAAAGGGGGGGGATACGCAGTATTTT.

The gene calls are TRBV27 and TRBJ2-1; 12 bases fit TRBD2. Trimming removed 7 bases from V and 5 bases from J; junction bases left unmatched: 6. The CDR3 covers 15 residues. In germline, CDR1 is MNHEY, CDR2 SMNVEV (reference sequence). In DNA, the CDR3 is TGTGCCAGCACTCTAGCGGGAGGGCTCCACAATGAGCAGTTCTTC. Protein: CASTLAGGLHNEQFF.

The chain recombines TRBV2 with TRBJ2-1; D unclear. V was trimmed by 4 bases and J by 15 bases, leaving 13 bases between them. This CDR3 contains 11 residues. Per germline, CDR1 SNHLY and CDR2 FYNNEI. The CDR3 is CASSVQGPRFF. The CDR3 DNA reads TGTGCCAGCAGTGTTCAAGGGCCTCGGTTCTTC.

This chain joins TRBV10-3 and TRBJ2-7; weak D call: TRBD2 (5 bases). The CDR3 runs to 15 residues. Germline lookup yields CDR1 ENHRY and CDR2 SYGVKD. V lost 1 base and J lost 1, with 11 bases in between. As DNA, the CDR3 is TGTGCCATCAGTGAGTACAAGCGGCGATCCTACGAGCAGTACTTC. It codes for CAISEYKRRSYEQYF.

The V gene is TRBV5-4, the J gene TRBJ2-1; D is undetermined. The germline V gene has CDR1 SGHNT and CDR2 YYREEE (reference sequence). V was pared by 3 bases and J by 10 bases, with 8 bases between. There are 11 residues in the CDR3. CDR3 sequence reads: CASSSLREQFF. The CDR3 DNA follows: TGTGCCAGCAGCTCCCTTCGAGAGCAGTTCTTC.

This chain uses TRBV5-1 with TRBJ1-1, with a possible D match to TRBD1 (5 bases). The CDR3 has 17 amino acids. Trimming took 2 bases from V and 0 from J, leaving 17 bases between them. Germline loops: CDR1 SGHRS, CDR2 YFSETQ. The CDR3 protein is CASSFRQRGLMNTEAFF. The CDR3 region has the DNA TGCGCCAGCAGCTTCAGACAGAGGGGATTAATGAACACTGAAGCTTTCTTT.

This clone was observed a few times. The V gene is TRBV3-1 (or the pseudogene TRBV3-2), the J gene TRBJ2-7, with TRBD2 matching over 7 bases. Germline-derived CDR1 and CDR2 are LGHDT and YNNKEL (reference sequence). With V trimmed by 1 base and J by 2 bases, 11 bases remained unmatched. This CDR3 has 17 residues. The chain's CDR3 is CASSQGRGLVGTYEQYF. The DNA for the CDR3 is TGTGCCAGCAGCCAAGGTAGAGGACTAGTCGGGACCTACGAGCAGTACTTC.

This clone was seen only once. This same CDR3 is encoded by further DNA sequences in the sample. The genes are TRBV9 and TRBJ1-1; D gene uncertain. Germline V gives CDR1 SGDLS, CDR2 YYNGEE. This CDR3 has 13 amino acids. V was pared by 0 bases and J by 3 bases, with 6 bases between. The CDR3 loop is CASSVGGDTEAFF. DNA for the CDR3: TGTGCCAGCAGCGTAGGCGGAGACACTGAAGCTTTCTTT. Full variable domain (remainder filled in from reference TRBV9 and TRBJ1-1): DSGVTQTPKHLITATGQRVTLRCSPRSGDLSVYWYQQSLDQGLQFLIQYYNGEERAKGNILERFSAQQFPDLHSELNLSSLELGDSALYFCASSVGGDTEAFFGQGTRLTVV.

DNA for the CDR3: TGTGCCAGTACCCCGGGGGGCACAGATACGCAGTATTTT. Translated, it gives CASTPGGTDTQYF. The genes are TRBV19 and TRBJ2-3; D perhaps matches TRBD2 (6 bases). Germline CDR1 and CDR2: LNHDA and SQIVND (reference sequence). The CDR3 is 13 residues long. Trimming left V 7 bases short and J 1 base short, with 9 bases between.

The chain has TRBV9 and TRBJ2-1, with 8 bases fitting TRBD1. Germline lookup yields CDR1 SGDLS and CDR2 YYNGEE. V dropped 2 bases and J dropped 3; count of bases not matched to a gene: 4. This CDR3 region has 15 residues. CDR3: CASSVGQGLYNEQFF. The CDR3 coding sequence is TGTGCCAGCAGCGTCGGACAGGGACTCTACAATGAGCAGTTCTTC.

This clone appeared a few times. The V and J genes are TRBV27 and TRBJ2-3; a possible D gene is TRBD2 (7 bases). The V gene lost 5 bases and the J gene lost 7 bases, with 16 bases spanning the gap. Germline CDR1 is MNHEY and CDR2 is SMNVEV (reference sequence). This CDR3 region has 14 residues. This CDR3 is CASSKGGEGNTQYF. Here the CDR3 DNA reads TGTGCCAGCAGTAAGGGGGGGGAGGGGAATACGCAGTATTTT.

V is TRBV7-9 and J is TRBJ2-2; tentatively, D is TRBD1 (6 bases). This CDR3 comprises 15 residues. Trimming took 4 bases from V and 6 from J, leaving 15 bases between them. Germline lookup yields CDR1 SEHNR and CDR2 FQNEAQ (reference sequence). In DNA, the CDR3 is TGTGCCAGCAGCTATAAAGAGGGGGATGCCGGGGAGCTGTTTTTT. Translation: CASSYKEGDAGELFF. Together with reference TRBV7-9 and TRBJ2-2, the CDR3 gives the full variable domain: DTGVSQNPRHKITKRGQNVTFRCDPISEHNRLYWYRQTLGQGPEFLTYFQNEAQLEKSRLLSDRFSAERPKGSFSTLEIQRTEQGDSAMYLCASSYKEGDAGELFFGEGSRLTVL.

V usage is TRBV6-5 and J usage is TRBJ1-6, with D uncertain. The CDR3 sequence is 14 residues long. Germline lookup yields CDR1 MNHEY and CDR2 SVGAGI. The ends were cut back, 2 bases at V and 7 bases at J, with 9 bases in the middle. CDR3 loop: CASSYGENNSPLHF. CDR3 coding DNA: TGTGCCAGCAGTTACGGAGAGAACAATTCACCCCTCCACTTT.